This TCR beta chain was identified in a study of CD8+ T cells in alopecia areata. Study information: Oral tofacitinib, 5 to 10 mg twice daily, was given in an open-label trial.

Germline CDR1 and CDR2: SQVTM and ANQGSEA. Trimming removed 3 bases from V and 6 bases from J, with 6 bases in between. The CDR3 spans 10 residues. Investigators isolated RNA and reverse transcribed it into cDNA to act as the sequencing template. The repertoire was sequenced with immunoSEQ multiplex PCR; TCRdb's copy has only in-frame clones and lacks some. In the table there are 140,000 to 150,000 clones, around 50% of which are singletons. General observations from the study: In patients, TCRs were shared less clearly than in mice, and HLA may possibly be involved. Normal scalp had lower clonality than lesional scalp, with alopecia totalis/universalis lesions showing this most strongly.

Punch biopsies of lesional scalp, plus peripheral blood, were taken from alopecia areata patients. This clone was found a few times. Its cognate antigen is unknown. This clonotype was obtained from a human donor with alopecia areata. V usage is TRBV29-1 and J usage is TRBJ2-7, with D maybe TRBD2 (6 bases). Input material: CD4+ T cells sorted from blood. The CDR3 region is CSVEEGEQYF. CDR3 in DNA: TGCAGCGTTGAGGAGGGCGAGCAGTACTTC.